The sequence of this T cell receptor beta chain was determined in a study of T cell responses to AZD1222 COVID-19 vaccine. Study outcomes and limitations: Repertoire sampling happened only post peak T cell response. Rises in breadth and depth of Spike-specific TCRs came after two AZD1222 doses. The donor cohort was predominantly white British with a female majority, and clonal diversity may have been underestimated. Baseline antibody screening turned up just a handful of seropositive AZD1222 recipients.

In the case of this clone: Its cognate antigen is unknown.

There are 12 residues in the CDR3. Germline lookup yields CDR1 SGHVS and CDR2 FQNEAQ. Trimming shortened V by 5 bases and J by 6 bases, and 11 bases separated the two germline ends. Here immunoSEQ multiplex PCR was the method, and the copy in TCRdb shows in-frame clones only, minus some. The sample carries roughly 80,000 clones, roughly 90% recorded once. This specimen consisted of peripheral blood, obtained on day 0 of MenACWY control vaccination. V is TRBV7-8 and J is TRBJ2-7; D unresolved. The sequence came from an adult in good health. The DNA for the CDR3 is TGTGCCAGCAGCCGATTCGGGCCCGAGCAGTACTTC. It encodes CASSRFGPEQYF.